These T cell receptor beta chains were read from a single sample in a study of radiotherapy plus CTLA-4 blockade in lung cancer. Clones were read by immunoSEQ multiplex PCR, and TCRdb kept only the in-frame ones, dropping some. The data show 65,000 to 90,000 clones, approximately 86% seen once. The sequencing used peripheral blood, collected from a patient treated with radiotherapy plus ipilimumab. The receptor set was obtained from a human donor with non-small cell lung cancer who had stable disease on radiotherapy plus ipilimumab. Both conserved end residues are part of each CDR3. Each record gives: D gene, V gene, J gene, clone size, CDR3 protein, CDR3 DNA. The D gene is left open where the match is weak. A clone size is listed for some rows: how often the clone was seen (once, few, many), or a class if it is expanded.

.	TRBV5-8	TRBJ1-4	.	CASSLGQRVGEKLFF	TGTGCCAGCAGCTTGGGACAGAGGGTAGGGGAAAAACTGTTTTTT
.	TRBV7-8	TRBJ2-3	.	CASSPYRVLAQGTDTQYF	TGTGCCAGCAGCCCCTATCGGGTCCTAGCCCAAGGCACAGATACGCAGTATTTT
.	TRBV25-1	TRBJ1-6	.	CASSDDFPINSPLHF	TGTGCCAGCAGTGACGACTTCCCGATCAATTCACCCCTCCACTTT
.	TRBV9	TRBJ1-5	once	CASGREGSSNQPQHF	TGTGCCAGCGGCAGAGAGGGAAGTAGCAATCAGCCCCAGCATTTT
TRBD2	TRBV5-1	TRBJ2-1	.	CASSSAGGPDEQFF	TGCGCCAGCAGCTCAGCGGGAGGGCCCGATGAGCAGTTCTTC
.	TRBV2	TRBJ2-2	.	CASTRSWTPGELFF	TGTGCCAGCACCAGGTCCTGGACCCCCGGGGAGCTGTTTTTT
.	TRBV28	TRBJ2-7	.	CASSPRPRQEEQYF	TGTGCCAGCAGTCCCAGACCACGGCAGGAAGAGCAGTACTTC
TRBD2	TRBV7-3	TRBJ2-1	.	CASSARTSGNLFF	TGTGCCAGCAGCGCTCGGACTAGCGGAAACCTGTTCTTC
.	TRBV9	TRBJ2-7	.	CASSVGWTDAYEQYF	TGTGCCAGCAGCGTAGGTTGGACAGACGCCTACGAGCAGTACTTC
.	TRBV28	TRBJ2-7	.	CASKTRDGTYEQYF	TGTGCCAGCAAGACCCGGGACGGCACCTACGAGCAGTACTTC
.	TRBV28	TRBJ1-5	.	CASSGGWGPQHF	TGTGCCAGCAGTGGGGGGTGGGGGCCCCAGCATTTT
TRBD1	TRBV6-5	TRBJ2-5	.	CASSYSRGQGVTQYF	TGTGCCAGCAGTTACTCGCGGGGACAGGGGGTGACCCAGTACTTC
.	TRBV27	TRBJ2-2	.	CASSSGPLGTGELFF	TGTGCCAGCAGTTCCGGGCCACTTGGAACCGGGGAGCTGTTTTTT
TRBD2	TRBV28	TRBJ2-7	.	CASLAGAYEQYF	TGTGCCAGCCTAGCGGGAGCCTACGAGCAGTACTTC
.	TRBV28	TRBJ2-3	.	CASSLSLGGIDTQYF	TGTGCCAGCAGTCTAAGTTTAGGCGGGATAGATACGCAGTATTTT
.	TRBV30	TRBJ2-6	.	CAWSVSPGANVLTF	TGTGCCTGGAGTGTAAGTCCTGGGGCCAACGTCCTGACTTTC
.	TRBV2	TRBJ1-5	.	CASTESRAFNQPQHF	TGTGCCAGCACCGAAAGCCGGGCTTTTAATCAGCCCCAGCATTTT
TRBD2	TRBV19	TRBJ2-1	.	CASRDGGTPDWFF	TGTGCCAGTAGGGACGGGGGGACGCCGGATTGGTTCTTC
.	TRBV10-3	TRBJ1-6	.	CAISESTGISPLHF	TGTGCCATCAGTGAGTCTACAGGGATTTCACCCCTCCACTTT
.	TRBV7-9	TRBJ1-5	.	CASSEVGPQHF	TGTGCCAGCAGCGAAGTTGGACCCCAGCATTTT
.	TRBV5-1	TRBJ1-1	.	CASSLAGSNTEAFF	TGCGCCAGCAGCTTGGCGGGCTCGAACACTGAAGCTTTCTTT
.	TRBV4-3	TRBJ2-3	few	CASSQVRGPPDTQYF	TGCGCCAGCAGCCAAGTTAGGGGACCGCCAGATACGCAGTATTTT
.	TRBV10-3	TRBJ1-3	.	CAISEYKGGTSGNTIYF	TGTGCCATCAGTGAGTATAAAGGAGGGACTTCTGGAAACACCATATATTTT
.	TRBV5-6	TRBJ2-5	.	CASSLATGARQETQYF	TGTGCCAGCAGCTTGGCCACGGGGGCGAGGCAAGAGACCCAGTACTTC
TRBD1	TRBV7-2	TRBJ2-2	.	CASSLRQGGTGELFF	TGTGCCAGCAGCTTACGACAGGGGGGCACCGGGGAGCTGTTTTTT
TRBD1	TRBV9	TRBJ1-6	.	CASSEDTGGSPLHF	TGTGCCAGCAGCGAGGACACAGGGGGTTCACCCCTCCACTTT
.	TRBV18	TRBJ2-5	.	CASSPYPETQYF	TGTGCCAGCTCACCTTACCCGGAGACCCAGTACTTC
TRBD2	TRBV18	TRBJ2-1	.	CASSPRVGAGAYNEQFF	TGTGCCAGCTCACCCCGAGTGGGAGCGGGGGCCTACAATGAGCAGTTCTTC
TRBD2	TRBV7-9	TRBJ2-7	.	CASSTLGSGILKGQYF	TGTGCCAGCAGCACCCTGGGTAGCGGGATATTAAAGGGGCAGTACTTC
.	TRBV7-8	TRBJ2-1	.	CASSQSTTGTEQFF	TGTGCCAGCAGCCAAAGTACAACCGGGACAGAGCAGTTCTTC
.	TRBV19	TRBJ1-5	.	CASSDTFNQPQHF	TGTGCCAGTAGTGACACGTTCAATCAGCCCCAGCATTTT
.	TRBV5-1	TRBJ2-1	.	CASSADGSSYNEQFF	TGCGCCAGCAGCGCGGACGGAAGCTCCTACAATGAGCAGTTCTTC
.	TRBV7-7	TRBJ2-5	.	CASGFRPSGETQYF	TGTGCTAGCGGCTTCAGGCCTAGTGGAGAGACCCAGTACTTC
.	TRBV28	TRBJ2-5	.	CASSRREVVSETQYF	TGTGCCAGCAGCCGGAGGGAGGTAGTTTCAGAGACCCAGTACTTC
TRBD1	TRBV28	TRBJ1-4	.	CASSTTGGEEKLFF	TGTGCCAGCAGTACCACAGGGGGGGAGGAAAAACTGTTTTTT
TRBD1	TRBV7-9	TRBJ2-7	.	CASSLSGQNYEQYF	TGTGCCAGCAGCTTGTCGGGACAGAACTACGAGCAGTACTTC
.	TRBV7-7	TRBJ2-1	.	CASSFAGGADEQFF	TGTGCTAGCAGCTTCGCTGGAGGGGCCGATGAGCAGTTCTTC
TRBD1	TRBV6-5	TRBJ1-2	.	CASSLRDRGSGYTF	TGTGCCAGCAGTCTCCGGGACAGGGGATCCGGCTACACCTTC
.	TRBV6-5	TRBJ1-5	.	CASSDSNQPQHF	TGTGCCAGCAGTGATAGCAATCAGCCCCAGCATTTT
.	TRBV6-5	TRBJ2-7	.	CASRDSWNEQYF	TGTGCCAGCAGGGACTCCTGGAACGAGCAGTACTTC
.	TRBV7-9	TRBJ1-2	.	CASSPGGANYGYTF	TGTGCCAGCAGCCCGGGGGGAGCTAACTATGGCTACACCTTC
.	TRBV14	TRBJ2-1	.	CASSQMQMSNEQFF	TGTGCCAGCAGCCAGATGCAGATGAGCAATGAGCAGTTCTTC
TRBD1	TRBV11-2	TRBJ1-2	.	CASSQTGGGYGYTF	TGTGCCAGCAGCCAGACAGGGGGCGGCTATGGCTACACCTTC
.	TRBV15	TRBJ2-3	.	CATSRGRTRNTQYF	TGTGCCACCAGCAGAGGCAGGACACGGAATACGCAGTATTTT
.	TRBV19	TRBJ1-6	.	CASSPRRGSNSPLHF	TGTGCCAGTAGTCCTAGAAGGGGGTCGAATTCACCCCTCCACTTT
.	TRBV9	TRBJ1-3	.	CASSVIGSQSSGNTIYF	TGTGCCAGCAGCGTAATAGGCAGCCAGAGCTCTGGAAACACCATATATTTT
.	TRBV19	TRBJ2-2	.	CASSITGQAGELFF	TGTGCCAGTAGTATAACAGGGCAGGCCGGGGAGCTGTTTTTT
TRBD2	TRBV19	TRBJ2-7	few	CASSIVLAEPYEQYF	TGTGCCAGTAGTATCGTACTAGCGGAGCCCTACGAGCAGTACTTC
.	TRBV19	TRBJ1-2	.	CASSTNVGPTYGYTF	TGTGCCAGTAGTACCAACGTCGGCCCGACCTATGGCTACACCTTC
.	TRBV27	TRBJ2-7	.	CASAQGTTYEQYF	TGTGCCAGCGCACAGGGCACTACCTACGAGCAGTACTTC
.	TRBV19	TRBJ2-7	few	CASSWSFSYEQYF	TGTGCCAGTAGCTGGTCATTCTCCTACGAGCAGTACTTC
.	TRBV21-1	TRBJ1-5	few	CASSKVGHNQPQHF	TGTGCCAGCAGCAAAGTAGGGCACAATCAGCCCCAGCATTTT
.	TRBV19	TRBJ1-4	.	CASRDSGQTNEKLFF	TGTGCCAGTAGAGACTCCGGACAGACGAATGAAAAACTGTTTTTT